This T cell receptor beta chain emerged from a study of blood T cell repertoires in COVID-19. As for the study in general: Samples came from the United States, Italy and Spain, spanning acute and convalescent COVID-19. In each case, the material was cDNA or gDNA derived from T cells, B-cell-depleted T cells, or PBMCs.

The authors' processing: By means of reference gene primer amplification, nucleated cell counts were estimated. TCRdb's copy holds only in-frame clones and misses some; the assay was immunoSEQ multiplex PCR. V and J calls plus clone size are reproduced from that table; the DNA served to infer D and trimming. The table includes 90,000 to 110,000 clones, approximately 81% detected once. Germline values: CDR1 SGHTA, CDR2 FQGNSA. The CDR3 has 16 residues. After removal of 5 bases from V and 4 bases from J, the junction contained 3 bases not matched to a gene. The chain carries TRBV7-2 and TRBJ2-2; 14 bases line up with TRBD2. This clonotype was obtained from a man older than 75 with acute or convalescent COVID-19. Specimen: peripheral blood. The CDR3 DNA reads TGTGCCAGCAGCGCGGGACTAGCGGGAGTCACCGGGGAGCTGTTTTTT. Amino acid sequence: CASSAGLAGVTGELFF.